What follows describes a single TCR beta chain. V lost 2 bases and J lost 1; bases outside the gene matches: 6. Germline loops: CDR1 SGHRS, CDR2 YFSETQ. This CDR3 has 16 amino acids. This entry comes from a study of blood T cell repertoires in COVID-19. Across the study: From the United States, Italy and Spain came samples of acute and convalescent COVID-19. T cells, B-cell-depleted T cells, or PBMCs supplied cDNA or gDNA.

In the study's own analysis: By means of reference gene primer amplification, nucleated cell counts were estimated. Sequencing was performed with immunoSEQ multiplex PCR; in TCRdb, only in-frame clones are kept and a portion is missing. V, J and clone size are those of that table, while D and trimming were read from the DNA. The sample comprises hundreds of thousands of clones, around 84% of which are singletons, and 15% to 20% rests with the top ten. Source material: peripheral blood. V gene TRBV5-1 combines with J gene TRBJ2-1; 7 nucleotides agree with TRBD1. This clonotype originated in a woman older than 75 with active or convalescent COVID-19. The CDR3 protein is CASSLPRTGSYNEQFF. CDR3 in DNA: TGCGCCAGCAGCTTACCCCGGACAGGATCCTACAATGAGCAGTTCTTC.